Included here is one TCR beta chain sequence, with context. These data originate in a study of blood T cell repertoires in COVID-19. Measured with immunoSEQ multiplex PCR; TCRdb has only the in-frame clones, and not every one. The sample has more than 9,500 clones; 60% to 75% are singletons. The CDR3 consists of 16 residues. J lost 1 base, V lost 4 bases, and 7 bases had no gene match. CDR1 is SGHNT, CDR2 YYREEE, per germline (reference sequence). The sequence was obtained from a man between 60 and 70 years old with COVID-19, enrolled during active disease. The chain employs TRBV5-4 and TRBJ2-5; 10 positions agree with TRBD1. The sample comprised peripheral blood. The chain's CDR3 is CASSHRQGAGQETQYF. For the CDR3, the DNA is TGTGCCAGCAGCCACCGACAGGGGGCCGGCCAAGAGACCCAGTACTTC.